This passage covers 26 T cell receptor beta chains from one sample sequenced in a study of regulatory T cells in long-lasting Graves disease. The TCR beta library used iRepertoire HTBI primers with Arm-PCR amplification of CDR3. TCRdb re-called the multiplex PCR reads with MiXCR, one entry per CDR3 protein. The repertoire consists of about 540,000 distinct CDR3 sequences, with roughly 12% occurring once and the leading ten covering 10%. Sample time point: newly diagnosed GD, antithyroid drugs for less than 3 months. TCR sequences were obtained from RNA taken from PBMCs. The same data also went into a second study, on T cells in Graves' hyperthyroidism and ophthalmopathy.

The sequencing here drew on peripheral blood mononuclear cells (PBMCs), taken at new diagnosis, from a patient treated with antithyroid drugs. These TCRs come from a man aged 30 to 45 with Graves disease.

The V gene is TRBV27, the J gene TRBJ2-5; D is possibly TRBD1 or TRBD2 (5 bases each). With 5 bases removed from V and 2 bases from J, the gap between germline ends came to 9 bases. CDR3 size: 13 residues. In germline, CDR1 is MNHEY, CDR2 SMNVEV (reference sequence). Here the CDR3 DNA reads TGTGCCAGCAGTAGAGAGGGGCAAGAGACCCAGTACTTC. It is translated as CASSREGQETQYF.

Written as DNA, the CDR3 is TGCAGTGCTAGAGTTCCCCAGAGAAGCGGCTCGCACACCGGGGAGCTGTTTTTT. This sequence encodes CSARVPQRSGSHTGELFF. V and J are TRBV20-1 and TRBJ2-2; TRBD2 might be the D (5 bases). There are 18 residues in the CDR3. Germline-derived CDR1 and CDR2 are DFQATT and SNEGSKA (reference sequence). V lost 1 base, J lost 3 bases, and 21 bases lay in between.

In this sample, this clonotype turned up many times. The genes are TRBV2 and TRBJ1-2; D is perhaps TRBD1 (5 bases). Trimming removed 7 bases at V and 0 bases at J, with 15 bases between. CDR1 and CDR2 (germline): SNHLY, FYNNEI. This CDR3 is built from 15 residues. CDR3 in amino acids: CASKTERGPNYGYTF. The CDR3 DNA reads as TGTGCCAGCAAAACAGAGAGGGGACCTAACTATGGCTACACCTTC.

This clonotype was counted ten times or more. CDR3 sequence (DNA): TGTGCCAGCTCACCAACGAAGCGGGAGCCCCAGCATTTT. Translating it yields CASSPTKREPQHF. This chain connects TRBV18 to TRBJ1-5; D is ambiguous. V was pared by 2 bases and J by 8 bases, with 10 bases between. Germline V gene sequence: CDR1 KGHSH, CDR2 LQKENI. The CDR3 covers 13 residues.

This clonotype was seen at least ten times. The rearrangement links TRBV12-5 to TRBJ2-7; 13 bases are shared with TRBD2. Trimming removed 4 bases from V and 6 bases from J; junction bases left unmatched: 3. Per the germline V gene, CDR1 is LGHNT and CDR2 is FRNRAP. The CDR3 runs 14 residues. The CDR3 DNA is TGTGCTAGTGGTTGGACTAGCGGGAGTGGCGAGCAGTACTTC. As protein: CASGWTSGSGEQYF.

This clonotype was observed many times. As DNA, the CDR3 is TGTGCCAGCAGCCCTAACTCGGCTGGTAGCTCCTACGAGCAGTACTTC. It translates to CASSPNSAGSSYEQYF. The chain combines TRBV3-1 with TRBJ2-7; D unclear. The CDR3 consists of 16 residues. V lost 4 bases, J lost 0 bases, and 16 bases lay in between. From germline, CDR1 is LGHDT and CDR2 YNNKEL (reference sequence).

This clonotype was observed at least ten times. The CDR3 DNA reads as TGTGCCACCAGCAGGTATAGCAATCAGCCCCAGCATTTT. Protein product: CATSRYSNQPQHF. The chain couples TRBV15 to TRBJ1-5, with D unresolved. The V gene's germline CDR1 is LNHNV and CDR2 YYDKDF (reference sequence). The CDR3 consists of 13 residues. V gave up 3 bases and J gave up 0 bases, with 3 bases separating them.

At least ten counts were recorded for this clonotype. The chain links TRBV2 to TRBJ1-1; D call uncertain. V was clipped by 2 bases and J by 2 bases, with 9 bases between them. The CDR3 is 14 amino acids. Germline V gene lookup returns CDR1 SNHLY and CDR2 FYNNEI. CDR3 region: CASSENVANTEAFF. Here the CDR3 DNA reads TGTGCCAGCAGTGAAAACGTGGCAAACACTGAAGCTTTCTTT.

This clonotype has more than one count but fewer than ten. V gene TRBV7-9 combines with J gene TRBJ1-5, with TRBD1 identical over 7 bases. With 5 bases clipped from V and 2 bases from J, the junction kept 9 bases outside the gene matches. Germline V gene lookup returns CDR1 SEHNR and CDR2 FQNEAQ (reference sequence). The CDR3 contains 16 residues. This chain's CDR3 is CASSLGGGGGNQPQHF. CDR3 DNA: TGTGCCAGCAGCCTAGGAGGAGGGGGCGGCAATCAGCCCCAGCATTTT.

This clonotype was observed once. Here the CDR3 reads CASSLAGHIYNEQFF. Here the CDR3 DNA reads TGCGCCAGCAGCTTGGCTGGACACATCTACAATGAGCAGTTCTTC. The rearrangement joins TRBV5-1 to TRBJ2-1, with D possibly TRBD1 on 5 matching bases. V lost 0 bases to trimming and J lost 3 bases, with 10 bases between them. The CDR3 is 15 amino acids. The germline gives CDR1 SGHRS, CDR2 YFSETQ.

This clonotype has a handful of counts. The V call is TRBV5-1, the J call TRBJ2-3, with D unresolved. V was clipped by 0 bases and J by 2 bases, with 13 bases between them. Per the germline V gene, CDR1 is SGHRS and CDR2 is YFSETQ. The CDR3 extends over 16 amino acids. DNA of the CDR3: TGCGCCAGCAGCTTGGAATATGCCGGGTACACAGATACGCAGTATTTT. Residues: CASSLEYAGYTDTQYF.

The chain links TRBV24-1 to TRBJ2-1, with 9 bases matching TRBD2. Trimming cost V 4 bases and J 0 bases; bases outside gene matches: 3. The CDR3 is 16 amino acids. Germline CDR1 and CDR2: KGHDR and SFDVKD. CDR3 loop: CATSDPTSGSYNEQFF. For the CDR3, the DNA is TGTGCCACCAGTGACCCGACTAGCGGCTCCTACAATGAGCAGTTCTTC.

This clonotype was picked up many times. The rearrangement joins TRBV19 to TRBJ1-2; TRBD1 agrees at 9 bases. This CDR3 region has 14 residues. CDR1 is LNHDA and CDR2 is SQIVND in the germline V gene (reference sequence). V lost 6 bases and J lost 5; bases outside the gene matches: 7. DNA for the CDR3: TGTGCCAGTAGCTGGGACAGGGTAGGGTATGGCTACACCTTC. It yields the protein CASSWDRVGYGYTF.

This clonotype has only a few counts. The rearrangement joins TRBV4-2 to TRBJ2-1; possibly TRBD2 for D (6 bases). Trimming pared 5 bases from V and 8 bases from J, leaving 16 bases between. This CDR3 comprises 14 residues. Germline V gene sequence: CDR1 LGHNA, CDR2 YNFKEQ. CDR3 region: CASSVTKREDEQFF. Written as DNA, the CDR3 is TGTGCCAGCAGCGTAACCAAGAGGGAGGATGAGCAGTTCTTC.

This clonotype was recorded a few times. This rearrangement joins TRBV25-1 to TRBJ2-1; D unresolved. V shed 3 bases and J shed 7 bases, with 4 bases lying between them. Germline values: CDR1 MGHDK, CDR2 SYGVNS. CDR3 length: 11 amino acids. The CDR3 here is CASSDENEQFF. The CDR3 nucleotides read TGTGCCAGCAGTGATGAAAATGAGCAGTTCTTC.

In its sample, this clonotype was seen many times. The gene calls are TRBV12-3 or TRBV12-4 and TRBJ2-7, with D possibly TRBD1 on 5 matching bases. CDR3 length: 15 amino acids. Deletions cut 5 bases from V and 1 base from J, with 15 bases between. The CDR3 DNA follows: TGTGCCAGCAGTCCAAGTCAAGGGGAATCCTACGAGCAGTACTTC. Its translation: CASSPSQGESYEQYF.

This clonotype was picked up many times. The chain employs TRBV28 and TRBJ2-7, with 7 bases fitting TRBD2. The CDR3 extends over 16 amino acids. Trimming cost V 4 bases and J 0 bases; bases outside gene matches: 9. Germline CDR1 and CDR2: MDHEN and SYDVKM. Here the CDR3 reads CASSSSWRGSSYEQYF. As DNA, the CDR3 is TGTGCCAGCAGTTCCTCCTGGCGCGGGAGCTCCTACGAGCAGTACTTC. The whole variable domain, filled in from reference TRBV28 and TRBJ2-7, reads DVKVTQSSRYLVKRTGEKVFLECVQDMDHENMFWYRQDPGLGLRLIYFSYDVKMKEKGDIPEGYSVSREKKERFSLILESASTNQTSMYLCASSSSWRGSSYEQYFGPGTRLTVT.

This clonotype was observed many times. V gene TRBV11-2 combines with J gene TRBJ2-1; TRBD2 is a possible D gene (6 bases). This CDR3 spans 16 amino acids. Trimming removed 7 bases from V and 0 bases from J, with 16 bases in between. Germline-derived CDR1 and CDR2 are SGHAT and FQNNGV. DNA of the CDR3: TGTGCCAGCACTCGCGGGGCCCTAAGCTCCTACAATGAGCAGTTCTTC. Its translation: CASTRGALSSYNEQFF.

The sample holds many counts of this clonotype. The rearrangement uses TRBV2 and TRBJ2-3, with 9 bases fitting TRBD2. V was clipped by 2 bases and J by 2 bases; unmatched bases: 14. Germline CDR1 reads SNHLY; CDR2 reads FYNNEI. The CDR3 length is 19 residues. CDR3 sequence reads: CASSENPITSGLSTDTQYF. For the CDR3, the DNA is TGTGCCAGCAGTGAAAACCCCATCACTAGCGGGCTGTCCACAGATACGCAGTATTTT.

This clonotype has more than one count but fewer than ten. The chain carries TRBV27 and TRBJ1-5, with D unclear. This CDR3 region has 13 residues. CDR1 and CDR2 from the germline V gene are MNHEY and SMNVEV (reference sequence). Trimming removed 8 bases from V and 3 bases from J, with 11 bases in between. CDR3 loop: CASRRGANQPQHF. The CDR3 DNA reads TGTGCCAGCCGGCGGGGTGCCAATCAGCCCCAGCATTTT.

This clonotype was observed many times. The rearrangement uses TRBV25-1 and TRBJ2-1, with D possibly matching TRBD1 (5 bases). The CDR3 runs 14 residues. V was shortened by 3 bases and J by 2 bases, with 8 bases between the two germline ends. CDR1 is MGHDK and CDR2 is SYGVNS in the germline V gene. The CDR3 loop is CASSEDTTYNEQFF. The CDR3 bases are TGTGCCAGCAGTGAGGACACAACCTACAATGAGCAGTTCTTC.

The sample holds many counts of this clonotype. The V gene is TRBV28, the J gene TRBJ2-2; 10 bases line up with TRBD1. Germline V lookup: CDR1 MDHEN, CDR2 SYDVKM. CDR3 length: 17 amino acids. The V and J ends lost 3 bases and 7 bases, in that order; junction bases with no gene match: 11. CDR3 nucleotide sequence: TGTGCCAGCAGTTTTGAGACAGGGGGCAGGACCTACGGGGAGCTGTTTTTT. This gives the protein CASSFETGGRTYGELFF.

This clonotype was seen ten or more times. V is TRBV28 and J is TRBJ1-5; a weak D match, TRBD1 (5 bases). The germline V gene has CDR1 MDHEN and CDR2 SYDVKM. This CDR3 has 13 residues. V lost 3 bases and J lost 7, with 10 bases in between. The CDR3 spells CASSLDGGQPQHF. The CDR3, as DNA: TGTGCCAGCAGTTTGGACGGGGGGCAGCCCCAGCATTTT.

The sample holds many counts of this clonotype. This chain's CDR3 is CATGQNNQPQHF. The CDR3 DNA follows: TGTGCCACCGGACAGAACAATCAGCCCCAGCATTTT. The chain joins TRBV27 to TRBJ1-5; maybe TRBD1 (6 bases). CDR3 length: 12 amino acids. Germline assignment: CDR1 MNHEY and CDR2 SMNVEV (reference sequence). Trimming took 10 bases from V and 3 from J, leaving 10 bases between them.

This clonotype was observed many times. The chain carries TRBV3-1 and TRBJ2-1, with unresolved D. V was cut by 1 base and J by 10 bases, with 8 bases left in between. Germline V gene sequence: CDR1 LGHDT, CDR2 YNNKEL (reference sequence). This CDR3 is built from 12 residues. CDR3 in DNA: TGTGCCAGCAGCCAAGTCAAGGGCGAGCAGTTCTTC. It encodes CASSQVKGEQFF.

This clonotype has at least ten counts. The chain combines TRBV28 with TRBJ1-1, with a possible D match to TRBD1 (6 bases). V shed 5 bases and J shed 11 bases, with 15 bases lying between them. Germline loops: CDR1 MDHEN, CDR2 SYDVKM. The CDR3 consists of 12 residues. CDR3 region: CASSPDGGRAFF. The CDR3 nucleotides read TGTGCCAGCAGTCCCGACGGGGGCAGGGCTTTCTTT.